This T cell receptor beta chain was captured by sequencing in a study of technical replicates of blood from several donors. Trimming cost V 7 bases and J 2 bases, with 24 bases left between them. CDR3 length: 18 amino acids. Looked up from germline, CDR1 is MDHEN and CDR2 is SYDVKM. Produced via immunoSEQ multiplex PCR; TCRdb's table is partial and in-frame only. The table shows 70,000 to 95,000 clones, with 91% occurring only once. The chain uses TRBV28 and TRBJ1-5; D may be TRBD1 (5 bases). This clonotype originated in a human donor in good health. Some clones in this sample may be carry-over from other donors' samples. The sequenced sample consisted of T cells isolated from PBMCs. This chain's CDR3 is CASTTERRARRGNQPQHF. The CDR3 DNA sequence: TGTGCCAGCACCACGGAACGCAGGGCCCGTCGGGGCAATCAGCCCCAGCATTTT.